This T cell receptor (beta chain) stems from a study of T-cell memory formation after mild COVID-19. Trimming pared 6 bases from V and 7 bases from J, leaving 16 bases between. Per germline, CDR1 ENHRY and CDR2 SYGVKD. CDR3 length: 14 residues. The table lists this clonotype with many counts. MiXCR, run by TCRdb on the 5' RACE reads, gives a single entry per CDR3 protein. Of more than 10,000 distinct CDR3 sequences listed, 15% to 20% were seen once; the top ten hold roughly 55%. The TCR sequence derives from a man aged 18 to 29 who had mild COVID-19 (a few samples of this study predate the infection). Cell type and time point are not known. Material: PBMCs or a T cell subset sorted from them (not recorded which). The V and J genes are TRBV10-3 and TRBJ1-5; D is possibly TRBD1 (6 bases). This CDR3 reads CAIRGDTGYQPQHF. The CDR3 nucleotides are TGTGCCATCAGGGGTGATACAGGGTACCAGCCCCAGCATTTT.